Listed below are T cell receptor beta chains from one sample, sequenced in a study of glioma-infiltrating T cells after dendritic cell vaccination. Sequencing used immunoSEQ multiplex PCR; TCRdb keeps in-frame clones, though not all of them. Here the sample spans 75,000 to 100,000 clones, approximately 81% being singletons. The sequenced sample was blood, obtained before dendritic cell vaccination. The receptors come from a human donor with glioblastoma. The CDR3 runs from the conserved cysteine through the conserved F or W. The D gene is left open where the match is weak.

v_call: TRBV2
j_call: TRBJ2-7
d_call: -
cdr3_aa: CASIPDSTYEQYF
cdr3_nt: TGTGCCAGCATTCCGGACTCAACCTACGAGCAGTACTTC

v_call: TRBV7-8
j_call: TRBJ1-3
d_call: TRBD1
cdr3_aa: CASSLNGQGTNTIYF
cdr3_nt: TGTGCCAGCAGCCTAAATGGACAGGGGACAAACACCATATATTTT

v_call: TRBV19
j_call: TRBJ1-5
d_call: TRBD1
cdr3_aa: CASRDRPNSNQPQHF
cdr3_nt: TGTGCCAGTCGGGACAGGCCCAATAGCAATCAGCCCCAGCATTTT

v_call: TRBV7-9
j_call: TRBJ1-4
d_call: TRBD1
cdr3_aa: CASSPDRGGNEKLFF
cdr3_nt: TGTGCCAGCAGCCCCGACAGGGGAGGGAATGAAAAACTGTTTTTT

v_call: TRBV7-9
j_call: TRBJ2-2
d_call: TRBD1
cdr3_aa: CASSGDRGLSGELFF
cdr3_nt: TGTGCCAGCAGCGGGGACAGGGGTTTATCCGGGGAGCTGTTTTTT

v_call: TRBV10-3
j_call: TRBJ2-2
d_call: -
cdr3_aa: CAISEIQGPTGELFF
cdr3_nt: TGTGCCATCAGTGAGATTCAGGGTCCGACCGGGGAGCTGTTTTTT

v_call: TRBV2
j_call: TRBJ1-5
d_call: TRBD1
cdr3_aa: CASSGQGQGNQPQHF
cdr3_nt: TGTGCCAGCAGTGGGCAGGGACAGGGTAATCAGCCCCAGCATTTT

v_call: TRBV27
j_call: TRBJ1-2
d_call: -
cdr3_aa: CASSLGPYYGYTF
cdr3_nt: TGTGCCAGCAGTTTAGGGCCCTATTATGGCTACACCTTC

v_call: TRBV27
j_call: TRBJ2-7
d_call: TRBD2
cdr3_aa: CASSFLTSGDPYEQYF
cdr3_nt: TGTGCCAGCAGTTTCCTGACTAGCGGGGACCCCTACGAGCAGTACTTC

v_call: TRBV28
j_call: TRBJ2-5
d_call: TRBD2
cdr3_aa: CASRKTGGETQYF
cdr3_nt: TGTGCCAGCAGAAAGACGGGGGGGGAGACCCAGTACTTC

v_call: TRBV20-1
j_call: TRBJ1-2
d_call: -
cdr3_aa: CSAQDYAGYTF
cdr3_nt: TGCAGTGCTCAGGACTACGCTGGCTACACCTTC

v_call: TRBV5-1
j_call: TRBJ1-3
d_call: -
cdr3_aa: CASSPGQSTGNTIYF
cdr3_nt: TGCGCCAGCAGCCCAGGGCAATCAACAGGAAACACCATATATTTT

v_call: TRBV2
j_call: TRBJ1-6
d_call: -
cdr3_aa: CASSGQQGFAPLHF
cdr3_nt: TGTGCCAGCAGTGGCCAACAGGGTTTTGCACCCCTCCACTTT

v_call: TRBV28
j_call: TRBJ2-3
d_call: -
cdr3_aa: CASSFLLSTDTQYF
cdr3_nt: TGTGCCAGCAGTTTCCTTCTTAGCACAGATACGCAGTATTTT

v_call: TRBV27
j_call: TRBJ1-1
d_call: -
cdr3_aa: CASSPRLSRTEAFF
cdr3_nt: TGTGCCAGCAGTCCGCGGCTGTCACGCACTGAAGCTTTCTTT

v_call: TRBV6-1
j_call: TRBJ2-7
d_call: TRBD2
cdr3_aa: CASSEQTSGRGEQYF
cdr3_nt: TGTGCCAGCAGTGAACAAACTAGCGGGAGAGGCGAGCAGTACTTC

v_call: TRBV6-5
j_call: TRBJ1-2
d_call: -
cdr3_aa: CASSYRGTNYGYTF
cdr3_nt: TGTGCCAGCAGTTACCGAGGGACTAACTATGGCTACACCTTC